This T cell receptor beta chain was recovered during a study of identical twins. CDR3 length: 15 amino acids. Germline CDR1 reads MNHEY; CDR2 reads SMNVEV (reference sequence). The trim removed 6 bases at V and 2 bases at J, leaving 10 bases unmatched. Each CDR3 protein is one row after TCRdb ran MiXCR on the 5' RACE reads. The repertoire includes 700,000 or so distinct CDR3 sequences, around 20% of them detected once, and around 4.4% sits in the top ten. In addition, the sample was reused for a study of T cells expressing NK-cell markers.

The gene calls are TRBV27 and TRBJ2-7, with 7 bases lining up with TRBD1. This sequence originates from a woman aged 18 to 35 in good health. Sequencing was performed on PBMCs. For the CDR3, the DNA is TGTGCCAGCAGCACAAAGGGGGCAGTAGCCTACGAGCAGTACTTC. Translating it yields CASSTKGAVAYEQYF.